The rows below give T cell receptor beta chains drawn from one sample of a study of cytomegalovirus exposure and HLA in healthy donors. The repertoire was sequenced with immunoSEQ multiplex PCR; TCRdb's copy has only in-frame clones and lacks some. The sample has about 70,000 clones, 62% seen once; the top ten hold 2.8%. The sequenced sample was PBMCs. Receptors were obtained from a man aged 25 to 40 in good health and CMV-seronegative. CDR3s include the opening cysteine and the closing phenylalanine or tryptophan. The order of the fields is CDR3 length, D gene, J gene, V gene, clone size, CDR3 protein, CDR3 DNA. D genes are given only for firm matches. Some rows mark clone size as missing; the rest say once, few, many or name a class of expanded clone.

len: 13; d_gene: -; j_gene: TRBJ1-5; v_gene: TRBV6-1; abundance: few; CDR3aa: CASSLGANQPQHF; CDR3nt: TGTGCCAGCAGTTTGGGGGCCAATCAGCCCCAGCATTTT
len: 14; d_gene: -; j_gene: TRBJ1-1; v_gene: TRBV9; abundance: few; CDR3aa: CASSFEVKGTEAFF; CDR3nt: TGTGCCAGCAGCTTCGAGGTTAAGGGGACTGAAGCTTTCTTT
len: 14; d_gene: TRBD1; j_gene: TRBJ2-7; v_gene: TRBV6-5; abundance: -; CDR3aa: CASSYSDRGLVQYF; CDR3nt: TGTGCCAGCAGTTACTCAGACAGGGGGCTCGTGCAGTACTTC
len: 14; d_gene: -; j_gene: TRBJ1-1; v_gene: TRBV9; abundance: -; CDR3aa: CASSPGDGGTEAFF; CDR3nt: TGTGCCAGCAGCCCGGGGGATGGGGGTACTGAAGCTTTCTTT
len: 16; d_gene: TRBD1; j_gene: TRBJ2-1; v_gene: TRBV4-1; abundance: few; CDR3aa: CASSQDSGQEFDEQFF; CDR3nt: TGCGCCAGCAGCCAAGACTCGGGACAGGAGTTTGATGAGCAGTTCTTC
len: 14; d_gene: TRBD2; j_gene: TRBJ2-1; v_gene: TRBV29-1; abundance: -; CDR3aa: CSVGPSGVYNEQFF; CDR3nt: TGCAGCGTTGGTCCTAGCGGAGTATACAATGAGCAGTTCTTC
len: 19; d_gene: TRBD2; j_gene: TRBJ2-3; v_gene: TRBV12-5; abundance: -; CDR3aa: CASGSRLAGGLINTDTQYF; CDR3nt: TGTGCTAGTGGTTCCCGACTAGCGGGGGGCCTCATTAACACAGATACGCAGTATTTT
len: 15; d_gene: TRBD1; j_gene: TRBJ2-2; v_gene: TRBV25-1; abundance: -; CDR3aa: CASRGPGTGPGELFF; CDR3nt: TGTGCCAGCAGGGGCCCAGGGACAGGGCCCGGGGAGCTGTTTTTT
len: 15; d_gene: -; j_gene: TRBJ1-2; v_gene: TRBV2; abundance: -; CDR3aa: CASSEQGMANYGYTF; CDR3nt: TGTGCCAGCAGTGAGCAGGGGATGGCTAACTATGGCTACACCTTC
len: 14; d_gene: -; j_gene: TRBJ1-2; v_gene: TRBV9; abundance: -; CDR3aa: CASSSRLANYGYTF; CDR3nt: TGTGCCAGCAGCTCGAGGCTAGCTAACTATGGCTACACCTTC
len: 18; d_gene: TRBD1; j_gene: TRBJ2-5; v_gene: TRBV7-2; abundance: -; CDR3aa: CASSLTPGQGTKEETQYF; CDR3nt: TGTGCCAGCAGCCTTACGCCGGGACAGGGGACGAAAGAAGAGACCCAGTACTTC
len: 14; d_gene: -; j_gene: TRBJ1-2; v_gene: TRBV7-9; abundance: -; CDR3aa: CASSLGVESYGYTF; CDR3nt: TGTGCCAGCAGCTTAGGGGTGGAGAGCTATGGCTACACCTTC
len: 16; d_gene: TRBD1; j_gene: TRBJ1-5; v_gene: TRBV6-1; abundance: -; CDR3aa: CASSEPPGGGNQPQHF; CDR3nt: TGTGCCAGCAGTGAACCCCCAGGGGGCGGCAATCAGCCCCAGCATTTT
len: 14; d_gene: TRBD2; j_gene: TRBJ2-7; v_gene: TRBV9; abundance: -; CDR3aa: CASSPGGASYEQYF; CDR3nt: TGTGCCAGCAGCCCCGGGGGGGCATCCTACGAGCAGTACTTC
len: 14; d_gene: -; j_gene: TRBJ2-7; v_gene: TRBV2; abundance: -; CDR3aa: CASSEYPGSYEQYF; CDR3nt: TGTGCCAGCAGTGAATACCCGGGATCCTACGAGCAGTACTTC
len: 15; d_gene: TRBD1; j_gene: TRBJ2-5; v_gene: TRBV6-5; abundance: once; CDR3aa: CASSYGGDRGETQYF; CDR3nt: TGTGCCAGCAGTTACGGGGGTGACAGGGGAGAGACCCAGTACTTC
len: 14; d_gene: -; j_gene: TRBJ2-7; v_gene: TRBV7-6; abundance: -; CDR3aa: CASSLEEGPYEQYF; CDR3nt: TGTGCCAGCAGCTTAGAGGAGGGACCCTACGAGCAGTACTTC
len: 15; d_gene: -; j_gene: TRBJ2-1; v_gene: TRBV5-4; abundance: few; CDR3aa: CASSLGQGIYNEQFF; CDR3nt: TGTGCCAGCAGCTTAGGGCAGGGAATATACAATGAGCAGTTCTTC
len: 15; d_gene: TRBD2; j_gene: TRBJ2-7; v_gene: TRBV6-5; abundance: once; CDR3aa: CASRGSGGLSYEQYF; CDR3nt: TGTGCCAGCAGGGGTAGCGGGGGGCTCTCCTACGAGCAGTACTTC
len: 13; d_gene: -; j_gene: TRBJ1-6; v_gene: TRBV6-1; abundance: -; CDR3aa: CASSDDTYSPLHF; CDR3nt: TGTGCCAGCAGTGATGACACCTATTCACCCCTCCACTTT